This T cell receptor (beta chain) was found in a study of blood T cell repertoires in COVID-19. TCRdb's table, derived via immunoSEQ multiplex PCR, lists solely in-frame clones and lacks some. The data show 100,000 to 150,000 clones, roughly three quarters seen once. V was pared by 5 bases and J by 5 bases, with 4 bases of the junction left unmatched. The CDR3 is 14 amino acids. Germline V gene lookup returns CDR1 SGHNT and CDR2 YENEEA. Material for sequencing was peripheral blood. This sequence originates from a woman aged 70-85 years with acute or convalescent COVID-19. This sequence joins TRBV11-3 and TRBJ2-2, with 8 bases fitting TRBD1. The CDR3 DNA follows: TGTGCCAGCAGCCCAGGGGGCGCGACCGGGGAGCTGTTTTTT. This codes for CASSPGGATGELFF.